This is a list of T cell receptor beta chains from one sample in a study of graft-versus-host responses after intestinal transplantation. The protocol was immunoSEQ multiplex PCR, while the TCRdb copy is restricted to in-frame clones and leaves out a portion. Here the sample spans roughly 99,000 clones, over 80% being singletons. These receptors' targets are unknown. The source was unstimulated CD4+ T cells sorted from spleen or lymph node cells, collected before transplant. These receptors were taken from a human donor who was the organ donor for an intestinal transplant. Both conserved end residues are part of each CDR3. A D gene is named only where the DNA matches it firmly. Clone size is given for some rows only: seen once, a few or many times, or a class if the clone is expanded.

CSVVWGLIGEQFF | TGCAGCGTTGTATGGGGACTAATAGGTGAGCAGTTCTTC | TRBJ2-1 | TRBD2 | NA | TRBV29-1
CASSSLIQGYGYTF | TGTGCCAGCAGCTCCTTAATTCAGGGGTATGGCTACACCTTC | TRBJ1-2 | NA | NA | TRBV7-2
CSVAGTSQNYEQYF | TGCAGCGTTGCGGGAACTAGCCAAAACTACGAGCAGTACTTC | TRBJ2-7 | NA | NA | TRBV29-1
CASSLLPGGKETQYF | TGCGCCAGCAGCCTACTTCCTGGGGGCAAGGAGACCCAGTACTTC | TRBJ2-5 | NA | NA | TRBV5-1
CAIRTEVPSEAFF | TGTGCCATCAGAACGGAGGTGCCGAGTGAAGCTTTCTTT | TRBJ1-1 | NA | few | TRBV10-3
CASSSGQTLYGYTF | TGTGCCAGCAGCTCAGGACAGACCCTCTATGGCTACACCTTC | TRBJ1-2 | NA | NA | TRBV5-4
CASTSTGTGSFAQYF | TGTGCCAGCACCTCGACCGGGACAGGGTCGTTCGCGCAGTACTTC | TRBJ2-7 | TRBD1 | NA | TRBV27
CASSKGLLYEQYF | TGTGCCAGCAGTAAGGGACTCCTATACGAGCAGTACTTC | TRBJ2-7 | NA | NA | TRBV6-5
CAWSVGGASGNTIYF | TGTGCCTGGAGTGTAGGGGGCGCGTCTGGAAACACCATATATTTT | TRBJ1-3 | TRBD1 | NA | TRBV30
CASSRQNNYEQYF | TGTGCCAGCAGCCGGCAGAACAACTACGAGCAGTACTTC | TRBJ2-7 | NA | few | TRBV7-2
CASSVGDLSGNTIYF | TGTGCCAGCAGTGTGGGGGACCTCTCTGGAAACACCATATATTTT | TRBJ1-3 | NA | NA | TRBV7-9
CASSGGTAKAELFF | TGTGCCAGCAGTGGCGGGACGGCGAAAGCGGAACTGTTTTTT | TRBJ1-4 | NA | NA | TRBV6-5
CASSSQPSNNSPLHF | TGTGCCAGCAGTTCTCAGCCTTCTAATAATTCACCCCTCCACTTT | TRBJ1-6 | NA | NA | TRBV28
CASSYSIGGANYGYTF | TGTGCCAGCAGTTACTCGATAGGGGGTGCTAACTATGGCTACACCTTC | TRBJ1-2 | NA | NA | TRBV6-5
CASSEQGAWTGELFF | TGTGCCAGCAGTGAACAGGGGGCTTGGACCGGGGAGCTGTTTTTT | TRBJ2-2 | TRBD1 | NA | TRBV6-1
CASSFLGLGLGEAFF | TGTGCCAGCAGCTTCCTGGGTTTGGGGTTGGGTGAAGCTTTCTTT | TRBJ1-1 | NA | NA | TRBV7-2
CSVGLTSSVNVLTF | TGCAGCGTGGGCCTGACTTCCTCGGTCAACGTCCTGACTTTC | TRBJ2-6 | NA | NA | TRBV29-1
CASSSASIYEQYF | TGTGCCAGCAGCTCCGCTTCGATCTACGAGCAGTACTTC | TRBJ2-7 | NA | few | TRBV7-2
CASSVTGTRGYNEQFF | TGTGCCAGCAGTGTAACCGGGACTAGAGGATACAATGAGCAGTTCTTC | TRBJ2-1 | TRBD2 | NA | TRBV6-1
CAIREKSNQPQHF | TGTGCCATCAGAGAGAAAAGCAATCAGCCCCAGCATTTT | TRBJ1-5 | NA | NA | TRBV10-3
CASSLSRGQETQYF | TGTGCCAGCAGCTTATCTAGGGGGCAAGAGACCCAGTACTTC | TRBJ2-5 | NA | NA | TRBV7-6
CASTSGLAVSSTGELFF | TGTGCCAGCACCTCGGGACTAGCGGTGTCGAGCACCGGGGAGCTGTTTTTT | TRBJ2-2 | NA | NA | TRBV21-1
CASSFQQGPLERQYF | TGTGCCAGCAGCTTTCAGCAGGGTCCCCTCGAGAGACAGTACTTC | TRBJ2-7 | NA | NA | TRBV6-6
CASSFHTVNSGNTIYF | TGTGCCAGCAGTTTCCACACGGTTAACTCTGGAAACACCATATATTTT | TRBJ1-3 | NA | NA | TRBV6-6
CASSIDRPLAGGPGGTQYF | TGTGCCAGTAGTATAGATAGGCCCCTTGCGGGAGGGCCCGGGGGCACGCAGTATTTT | TRBJ2-3 | TRBD2 | NA | TRBV19
CASSTNRGGTNEKLFF | TGTGCCAGCAGTACCAACAGGGGAGGCACTAATGAAAAACTGTTTTTT | TRBJ1-4 | TRBD1 | NA | TRBV6-6
CAISVRGEAGELFF | TGTGCCATCAGTGTAAGGGGGGAGGCCGGGGAGCTGTTTTTT | TRBJ2-2 | NA | NA | TRBV10-3
CASSLSGFEQYF | TGTGCCAGCAGTCTCTCAGGGTTCGAGCAGTACTTC | TRBJ2-7 | NA | once | TRBV11-2
CASSRDRGPDTQYF | TGTGCCAGCAGCCGGGACAGGGGGCCAGATACGCAGTATTTT | TRBJ2-3 | TRBD1 | NA | TRBV5-4